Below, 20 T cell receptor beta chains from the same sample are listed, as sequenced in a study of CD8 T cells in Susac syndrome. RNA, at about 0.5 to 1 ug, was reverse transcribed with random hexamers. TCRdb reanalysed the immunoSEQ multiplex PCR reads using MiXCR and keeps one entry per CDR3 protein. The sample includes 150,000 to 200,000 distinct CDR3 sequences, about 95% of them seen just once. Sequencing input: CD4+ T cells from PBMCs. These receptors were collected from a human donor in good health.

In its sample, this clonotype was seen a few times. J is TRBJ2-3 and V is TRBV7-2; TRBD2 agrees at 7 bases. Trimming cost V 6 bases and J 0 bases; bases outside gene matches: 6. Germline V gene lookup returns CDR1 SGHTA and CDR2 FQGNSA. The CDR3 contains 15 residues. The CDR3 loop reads CASSSSGTSTDTQYF. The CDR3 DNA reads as TGTGCCAGCAGTTCTAGCGGAACTAGCACAGATACGCAGTATTTT. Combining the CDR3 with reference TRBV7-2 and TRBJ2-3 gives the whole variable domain GAGVSQSPSNKVTEKGKDVELRCDPISGHTALYWYRQSLGQGLEFLIYFQGNSAPDKSGLPSDRFSAERTGGSVSTLTIQRTQQEDSAVYLCASSSSGTSTDTQYFGPGTRLTVL.

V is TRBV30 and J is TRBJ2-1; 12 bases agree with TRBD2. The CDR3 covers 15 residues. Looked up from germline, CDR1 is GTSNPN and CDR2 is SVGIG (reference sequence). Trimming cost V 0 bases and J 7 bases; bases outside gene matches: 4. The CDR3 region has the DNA TGTGCCTGGAGTGTTGGACTAGCGGGATTGAATGAGCAGTTCTTC. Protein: CAWSVGLAGLNEQFF. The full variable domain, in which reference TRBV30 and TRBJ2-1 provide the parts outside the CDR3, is SQTIHQWPATLVQPVGSPLSLECTVEGTSNPNLYWYRQAAGRGLQLLFYSVGIGQISSEVPQNLSASRPQDRQFILSSKKLLLSDSGFYLCAWSVGLAGLNEQFFGPGTRLTVL.

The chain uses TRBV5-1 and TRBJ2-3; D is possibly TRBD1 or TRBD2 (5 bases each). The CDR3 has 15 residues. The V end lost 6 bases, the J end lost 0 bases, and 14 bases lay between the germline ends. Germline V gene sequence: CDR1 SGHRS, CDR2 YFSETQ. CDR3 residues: CASTLSGTSTDTQYF. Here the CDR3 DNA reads TGCGCCAGCACCCTTTCGGGGACCAGCACAGATACGCAGTATTTT.

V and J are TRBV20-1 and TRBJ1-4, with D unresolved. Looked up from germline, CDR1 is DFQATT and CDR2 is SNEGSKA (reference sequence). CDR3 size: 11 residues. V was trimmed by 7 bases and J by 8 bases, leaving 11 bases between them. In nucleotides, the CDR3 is TGCAGTGGTAGGGTGGGGGAAAAACTGTTTTTT. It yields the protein CSGRVGEKLFF.

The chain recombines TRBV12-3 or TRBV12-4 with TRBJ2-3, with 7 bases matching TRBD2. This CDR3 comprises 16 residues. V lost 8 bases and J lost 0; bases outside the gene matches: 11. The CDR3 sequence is CASLSGGGASTDTQYF. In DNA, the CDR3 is TGTGCCAGCCTCTCGGGAGGCGGTGCTAGCACAGATACGCAGTATTTT.

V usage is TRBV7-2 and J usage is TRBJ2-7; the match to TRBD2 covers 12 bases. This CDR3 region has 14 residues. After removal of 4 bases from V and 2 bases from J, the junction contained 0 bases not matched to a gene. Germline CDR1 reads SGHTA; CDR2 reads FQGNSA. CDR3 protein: CASSSSGRAYEQYF. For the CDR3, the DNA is TGTGCCAGCAGCTCTAGCGGGAGGGCCTACGAGCAGTACTTC.

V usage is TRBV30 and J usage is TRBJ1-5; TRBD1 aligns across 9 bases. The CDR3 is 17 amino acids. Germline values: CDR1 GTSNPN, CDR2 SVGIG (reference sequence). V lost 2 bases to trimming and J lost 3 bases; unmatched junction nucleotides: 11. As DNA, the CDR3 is TGTGCCTGGAGTACTTCCCAGTGGACAGGGGACAATCAGCCCCAGCATTTT. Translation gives CAWSTSQWTGDNQPQHF.

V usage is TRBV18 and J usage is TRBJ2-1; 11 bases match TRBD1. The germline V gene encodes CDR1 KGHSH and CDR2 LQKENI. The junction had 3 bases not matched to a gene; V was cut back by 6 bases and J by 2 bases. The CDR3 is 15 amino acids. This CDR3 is CASSQDRGPYNEQFF. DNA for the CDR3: TGTGCCAGCTCCCAGGACAGGGGGCCCTACAATGAGCAGTTCTTC.

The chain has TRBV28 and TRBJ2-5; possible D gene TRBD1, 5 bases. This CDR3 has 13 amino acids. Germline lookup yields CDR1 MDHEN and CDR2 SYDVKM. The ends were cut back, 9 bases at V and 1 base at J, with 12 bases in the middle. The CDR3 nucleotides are TGTGCCAGTCGATCAGGGATCCAAGAGACCCAGTACTTC. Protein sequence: CASRSGIQETQYF.

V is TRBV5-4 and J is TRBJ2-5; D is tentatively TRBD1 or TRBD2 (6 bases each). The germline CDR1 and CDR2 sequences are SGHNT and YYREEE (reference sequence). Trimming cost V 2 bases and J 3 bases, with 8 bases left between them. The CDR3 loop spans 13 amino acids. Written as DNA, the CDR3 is TGTGCCAGCAGCTTTAGGGGGGAAGAGACCCAGTACTTC. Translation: CASSFRGEETQYF.

For the CDR3, the DNA is TGCAGCGTTGCCCCGGGCTATGGCTACACCTTC. Amino acids: CSVAPGYGYTF. The gene calls are TRBV29-1 and TRBJ1-2; D not resolved. The germline V and J ends were trimmed by 4 bases and 4 bases, with 7 bases remaining between them. Germline lookup yields CDR1 SQVTM and CDR2 ANQGSEA. This CDR3 is 11 amino acids long. Variable domain in full (rest from reference TRBV29-1 and TRBJ1-2): SAVISQKPSRDICQRGTSLTIQCQVDSQVTMMFWYRQQPGQSLTLIATANQGSEATYESGFVIDKFPISRPNLTFSTLTVSNMSPEDSSIYLCSVAPGYGYTFGSGTRLTVV.

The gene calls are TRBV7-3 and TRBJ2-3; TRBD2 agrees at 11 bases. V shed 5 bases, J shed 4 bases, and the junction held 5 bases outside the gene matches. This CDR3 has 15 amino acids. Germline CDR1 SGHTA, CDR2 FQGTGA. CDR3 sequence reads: CASSHSGRAADTQYF. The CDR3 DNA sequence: TGTGCCAGCAGCCATAGCGGGAGGGCCGCAGATACGCAGTATTTT.

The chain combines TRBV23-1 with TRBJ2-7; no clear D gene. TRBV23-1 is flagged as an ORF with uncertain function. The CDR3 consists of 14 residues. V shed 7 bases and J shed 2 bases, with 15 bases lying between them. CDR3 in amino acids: CASNHGEPTYEQYF. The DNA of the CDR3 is TGCGCCAGCAACCATGGGGAACCGACCTACGAGCAGTACTTC.

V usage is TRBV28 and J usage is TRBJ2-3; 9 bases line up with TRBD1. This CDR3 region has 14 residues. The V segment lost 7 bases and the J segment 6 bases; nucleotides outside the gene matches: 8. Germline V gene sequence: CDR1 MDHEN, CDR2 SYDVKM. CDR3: CASTLSGTGDTQYF. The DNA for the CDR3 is TGTGCCAGCACCCTATCCGGGACAGGGGATACGCAGTATTTT.

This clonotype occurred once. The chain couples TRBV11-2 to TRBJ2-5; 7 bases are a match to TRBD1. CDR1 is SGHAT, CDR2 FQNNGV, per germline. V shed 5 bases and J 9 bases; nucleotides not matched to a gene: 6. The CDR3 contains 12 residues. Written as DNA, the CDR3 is TGTGCCAGCAGCCCAGGACAGGAGGCCCAGTACTTC. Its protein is CASSPGQEAQYF.

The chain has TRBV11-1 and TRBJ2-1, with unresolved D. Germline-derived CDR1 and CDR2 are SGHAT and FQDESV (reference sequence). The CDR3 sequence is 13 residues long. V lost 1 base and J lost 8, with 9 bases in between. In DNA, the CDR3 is TGTGCCAGCAGCTTAGAACTCCTCGATGAGCAGTTCTTC. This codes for CASSLELLDEQFF.

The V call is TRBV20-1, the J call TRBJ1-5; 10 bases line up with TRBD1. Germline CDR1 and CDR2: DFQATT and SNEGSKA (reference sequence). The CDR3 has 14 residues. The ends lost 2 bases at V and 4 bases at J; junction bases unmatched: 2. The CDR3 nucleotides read TGCAGTGCTAGACGGGGACAGGGGAATCAGCCCCAGCATTTT. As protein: CSARRGQGNQPQHF.

The CDR3 DNA is TGCGCCAGCAGTTCAGGGTTAAGGAATGAGCAGTTCTTC. It yields the protein CASSSGLRNEQFF. The gene calls are TRBV5-1 and TRBJ2-1; D perhaps matches TRBD1 (5 bases). Trimming shortened V by 5 bases and J by 7 bases, and 13 bases separated the two germline ends. The V gene's germline CDR1 is SGHRS and CDR2 YFSETQ. CDR3 length: 13 amino acids.

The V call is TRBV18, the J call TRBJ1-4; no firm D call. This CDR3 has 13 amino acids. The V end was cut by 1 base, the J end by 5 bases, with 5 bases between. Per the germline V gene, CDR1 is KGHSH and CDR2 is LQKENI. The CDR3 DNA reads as TGTGCCAGCTCACCACGCGTCAATGAAAAACTGTTTTTT. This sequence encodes CASSPRVNEKLFF.

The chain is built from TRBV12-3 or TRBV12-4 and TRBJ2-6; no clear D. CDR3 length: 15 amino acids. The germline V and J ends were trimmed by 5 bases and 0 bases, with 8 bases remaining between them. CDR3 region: CASSPLTSGANVLTF. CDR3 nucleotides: TGTGCCAGCAGTCCTTTGACCTCTGGGGCCAACGTCCTGACTTTC.